This TCR beta chain was found in a study of cytomegalovirus exposure and HLA in healthy donors. At the level of the study: Drawn from HLA-typed donors, tens of millions of unique TCRs were held in an early data release.

It was with 60 Vbeta and 13 Jbeta primers that the PCR ran. Some clones are missing from TCRdb's copy, which holds only in-frame ones; the method was immunoSEQ multiplex PCR. This table holds about 140,000 clones, roughly three quarters found once. Comment on this clone: Its cognate antigen is unknown.

Findings of the study overall: TCR beta chains associated with HLA were, in a later analysis, more clonally expanded than equally common others. Reports indicate that TCR beta sequences accurately predicted the HLA-A and HLA-B alleles of most subjects.

V lost 5 bases to trimming and J lost 2 bases; unmatched junction nucleotides: 5. In germline, CDR1 is SQVTM, CDR2 ANQGSEA. The CDR3 is 14 residues long. The receptor comes from a woman in her 30s in good health and CMV-seronegative. This chain joins TRBV29-1 and TRBJ2-3; 9 bases fit TRBD2. Source material: PBMCs. The chain's CDR3 is CSVSLAGFTDTQYF. The DNA of the CDR3 is TGCAGCGTTAGCCTAGCGGGGTTCACAGATACGCAGTATTTT.